A single sample gave rise to the 11 T cell receptor beta chains below, sequenced in a study of OX40 agonist ivuxolimab in advanced cancers. Only in-frame clones appear in the TCRdb table, and some are missing; sequencing was by immunoSEQ multiplex PCR. The sample consists of more than 20,000 clones, 85% of them appearing once. The sample consisted of CD4+ or CD8+ T cells sorted from blood, taken in a trial of the OX40 agonist ivuxolimab. These receptors were taken from an adult with an advanced solid tumor such as melanoma, head and neck, liver or kidney cancer.

The rearrangement uses TRBV11-2 and TRBJ1-1; 9 bases agree with TRBD1. There are 17 residues in the CDR3. J lost 6 bases, V lost 1 base, and 12 bases had no gene match. Germline V gives CDR1 SGHAT, CDR2 FQNNGV. Written as DNA, the CDR3 is TGTGCCAGCAGCTTAGGCGGACAGGGGACCCCGTTCGCTGAAGCTTTCTTT. Translated: CASSLGGQGTPFAEAFF. Full variable domain (missing parts from reference TRBV11-2 and TRBJ1-1): EAGVAQSPRYKIIEKRQSVAFWCNPISGHATLYWYQQILGQGPKLLIQFQNNGVVDDSQLPKDRFSAERLKGVDSTLKIQPAKLEDSAVYLCASSLGGQGTPFAEAFFGQGTRLTVV.

V and J are TRBV6-1 and TRBJ2-1; 9 bases align to TRBD2. V lost 4 bases and J lost 6; bases outside the gene matches: 4. The CDR3 contains 14 residues. Per the germline V gene, CDR1 is MNHNS and CDR2 is SASEGT. CDR3 residues: CASSGLGLANEQFF. In DNA form, the CDR3 reads TGTGCCAGCAGTGGTTTGGGACTAGCCAATGAGCAGTTCTTC.

The chain uses TRBV19 and TRBJ2-7, with 7 bases fitting TRBD1. The germline gives CDR1 LNHDA, CDR2 SQIVND (reference sequence). CDR3 length: 15 amino acids. V lost 5 bases, J lost 4 bases, and 11 bases stayed unmatched. The CDR3 loop is CASSATGESAYEQYF. The CDR3 DNA is TGTGCCAGTAGTGCTACAGGGGAAAGTGCTTACGAGCAGTACTTC.

This sequence joins TRBV5-1 and TRBJ2-7; D is tentatively TRBD1 or TRBD2 (5 bases each). V was clipped by 2 bases and J by 3 bases, with 9 bases between them. Germline CDR1 SGHRS, CDR2 YFSETQ. The CDR3 covers 13 residues. CDR3 nucleotides: TGCGCCAGCAGCTTCGGGGCCCTCTACGAGCAGTACTTC. It encodes CASSFGALYEQYF.

The V call is TRBV27, the J call TRBJ2-2; 8 nucleotides align to TRBD1. This CDR3 spans 14 amino acids. Germline trimming cut 6 bases from V and 4 bases from J; bases unmatched to any gene: 4. The germline CDR1 and CDR2 sequences are MNHEY and SMNVEV (reference sequence). As DNA, the CDR3 is TGTGCCAGCAGCCAGACAGGGGCCACCGGGGAGCTGTTTTTT. Translation: CASSQTGATGELFF.

CDR3 amino acids: CASSFSGGRTYEQYF. For the CDR3, the DNA is TGTGCCAGCAGCTTCAGCGGGGGCCGCACCTACGAGCAGTACTTC. The chain recombines TRBV7-2 with TRBJ2-7, with 8 bases identical to TRBD2. CDR3 length: 15 amino acids. V shed 3 bases and J 2 bases; nucleotides not matched to a gene: 6. In germline, CDR1 is SGHTA, CDR2 FQGNSA.

V and J are TRBV11-3 and TRBJ2-3, with 13 nucleotides matching TRBD2. The CDR3 runs to 16 residues. Germline assignment: CDR1 SGHNT and CDR2 YENEEA. V lost 5 bases, J lost 6 bases, and 8 bases stayed unmatched. The CDR3 loop reads CASSSRTSGGQDTQYF. Written as DNA, the CDR3 is TGTGCCAGCAGCAGCCGGACTAGCGGGGGCCAGGATACGCAGTATTTT.

This rearrangement joins TRBV27 to TRBJ2-7, with TRBD1 identical over 9 bases. The length of the CDR3 is 13 residues. CDR1 MNHEY and CDR2 SMNVEV come from the germline V gene (reference sequence). Trimming at V came to 3 bases and at J to 6 bases, leaving 3 bases not matched to a gene. The CDR3 loop is CASSFLGQGEQYF. CDR3 coding DNA: TGTGCCAGCAGTTTCCTGGGACAGGGCGAGCAGTACTTC.

V and J are TRBV5-1 and TRBJ2-5, with 10 bases aligning to TRBD1. Germline V gene data show CDR1 as SGHRS and CDR2 as YFSETQ. The CDR3 is 14 residues long. Trimming removed 5 bases from V and 5 bases from J; junction bases left unmatched: 6. CDR3 region: CASRRPGQGETQYF. The CDR3 coding sequence is TGCGCCAGCAGACGGCCGGGACAGGGGGAGACCCAGTACTTC.

CDR3 coding DNA: TGTGCCATCAGTGAGGGGACAGGGTTCTCCTACGAGCAGTACTTC. It codes for CAISEGTGFSYEQYF. This sequence joins TRBV10-3 and TRBJ2-7; 9 bases are a match to TRBD1. Germline values: CDR1 ENHRY, CDR2 SYGVKD. Trimming took 2 bases from V and 0 from J; bases not matched to a gene: 2. This CDR3 spans 15 amino acids.

The DNA of the CDR3 is TGTGCCAGCAGCTGGCCACTCGTCGCCCCCTACGAGCAGTACTTC. This sequence encodes CASSWPLVAPYEQYF. This chain links TRBV7-9 with TRBJ2-7; D gene unclear. With 4 bases removed from V and 2 bases from J, the gap between germline ends came to 15 bases. The CDR3 is 15 residues long. From germline, CDR1 is SEHNR and CDR2 FQNEAQ (reference sequence).